These T cell receptor beta chains were read from a single sample in a study of cytomegalovirus exposure and HLA in healthy donors. Here immunoSEQ multiplex PCR was the method, and the copy in TCRdb shows in-frame clones only, minus some. The sample holds fewer than 200,000 clones, approximately 80% seen once. Material: PBMCs. These receptors were obtained from a man in his sixties in good health and CMV-seronegative. Each CDR3 is given with its conserved first and last residue. Each record gives: clone size, D gene, J gene, V gene, CDR3 DNA, CDR3 protein. D genes are given only for firm matches. Clone size, where shown, is once, few, many, or a class for clones that have expanded.

clone size: .; D gene: TRBD1; J gene: TRBJ1-6; V gene: TRBV27; CDR3 DNA: TGTGCCAGTACAGGGACAGGGGGCTATTCACCCCTCCACTTT; CDR3 protein: CASTGTGGYSPLHF
clone size: .; D gene: .; J gene: TRBJ2-5; V gene: TRBV19; CDR3 DNA: TGTGCCAGTAGTAGAGGACACCTACACCAAGAGACCCAGTACTTC; CDR3 protein: CASSRGHLHQETQYF
clone size: .; D gene: .; J gene: TRBJ2-5; V gene: TRBV7-9; CDR3 DNA: TGTGCCAGCAGCTTAGCACAGGGTGGCGGAGAGACCCAGTACTTC; CDR3 protein: CASSLAQGGGETQYF
clone size: .; D gene: .; J gene: TRBJ2-7; V gene: TRBV10-2; CDR3 DNA: TGCGCCAGCAGTGAATTGGCAGGGGGGTGGTGGGAGCAGTACTTC; CDR3 protein: CASSELAGGWWEQYF
clone size: .; D gene: TRBD1; J gene: TRBJ2-5; V gene: TRBV7-2; CDR3 DNA: TGTGCCAGCAACAGCAGGGACAGCCAAGAGACCCAGTACTTC; CDR3 protein: CASNSRDSQETQYF
clone size: once; D gene: .; J gene: TRBJ2-3; V gene: TRBV6-5; CDR3 DNA: TGTGCCAGCAGTTTGGACACAAACACAGATACGCAGTATTTT; CDR3 protein: CASSLDTNTDTQYF
clone size: .; D gene: TRBD1; J gene: TRBJ2-1; V gene: TRBV29-1; CDR3 DNA: TGCAGCGTTGATACTCCACCGACAGGGGGCTTCAATGAGCAGTTCTTC; CDR3 protein: CSVDTPPTGGFNEQFF
clone size: .; D gene: .; J gene: TRBJ1-2; V gene: TRBV6-1; CDR3 DNA: TGTGCCAGCAGCAAAGGGCCCCGAGGGTGGGATGGCTACACCTTC; CDR3 protein: CASSKGPRGWDGYTF
clone size: .; D gene: .; J gene: TRBJ2-7; V gene: TRBV7-2; CDR3 DNA: TGTGCCAGCAGCTTACGACAGAGCCTCTACGAGCAGTACTTC; CDR3 protein: CASSLRQSLYEQYF
clone size: .; D gene: TRBD1; J gene: TRBJ2-3; V gene: TRBV5-4; CDR3 DNA: TGTGCCAGCAGCTTTGGGGCAGGGGGTGGAGATACGCAGTATTTT; CDR3 protein: CASSFGAGGGDTQYF
clone size: once; D gene: .; J gene: TRBJ1-1; V gene: TRBV7-9; CDR3 DNA: TGTGCCAGCAGCGAACAGGGTAACACTGAAGCTTTCTTT; CDR3 protein: CASSEQGNTEAFF
clone size: .; D gene: TRBD2; J gene: TRBJ2-2; V gene: TRBV7-8; CDR3 DNA: TGTGCCAGCAGCTTAGGCCGGGAGGGGTTAATTGCCGGGGAGCTGTTTTTT; CDR3 protein: CASSLGREGLIAGELFF
clone size: few; D gene: TRBD2; J gene: TRBJ2-5; V gene: TRBV11-2; CDR3 DNA: TGTGCCAGCACCCCGGGGGGGGCCGGTTGGGAGACCCAGTACTTC; CDR3 protein: CASTPGGAGWETQYF
clone size: .; D gene: .; J gene: TRBJ2-7; V gene: TRBV5-8; CDR3 DNA: TGTGCCAGCAGGCGACCGGGACACCAGTACGAGCAGTACTTC; CDR3 protein: CASRRPGHQYEQYF
clone size: .; D gene: .; J gene: TRBJ2-1; V gene: TRBV19; CDR3 DNA: TGTGCCAGTAGTATTAGACTAGAGGATTGGTGGGAGGAGCAGTTCTTC; CDR3 protein: CASSIRLEDWWEEQFF
clone size: .; D gene: .; J gene: TRBJ2-4; V gene: TRBV7-2; CDR3 DNA: TGTGCCAGCAGCTTAGGCAGGGGCGACATTCAGTACTTC; CDR3 protein: CASSLGRGDIQYF
clone size: .; D gene: .; J gene: TRBJ1-5; V gene: TRBV6-1; CDR3 DNA: TGTGCCAGCAGTGTTCCGGGAACTGGAGCCCAGCATTTT; CDR3 protein: CASSVPGTGAQHF
clone size: .; D gene: TRBD1; J gene: TRBJ2-2; V gene: TRBV5-1; CDR3 DNA: TGCGCCAGCAGCTTTGCAGGGGGTTCGGCGAACACCGGGGAGCTGTTTTTT; CDR3 protein: CASSFAGGSANTGELFF